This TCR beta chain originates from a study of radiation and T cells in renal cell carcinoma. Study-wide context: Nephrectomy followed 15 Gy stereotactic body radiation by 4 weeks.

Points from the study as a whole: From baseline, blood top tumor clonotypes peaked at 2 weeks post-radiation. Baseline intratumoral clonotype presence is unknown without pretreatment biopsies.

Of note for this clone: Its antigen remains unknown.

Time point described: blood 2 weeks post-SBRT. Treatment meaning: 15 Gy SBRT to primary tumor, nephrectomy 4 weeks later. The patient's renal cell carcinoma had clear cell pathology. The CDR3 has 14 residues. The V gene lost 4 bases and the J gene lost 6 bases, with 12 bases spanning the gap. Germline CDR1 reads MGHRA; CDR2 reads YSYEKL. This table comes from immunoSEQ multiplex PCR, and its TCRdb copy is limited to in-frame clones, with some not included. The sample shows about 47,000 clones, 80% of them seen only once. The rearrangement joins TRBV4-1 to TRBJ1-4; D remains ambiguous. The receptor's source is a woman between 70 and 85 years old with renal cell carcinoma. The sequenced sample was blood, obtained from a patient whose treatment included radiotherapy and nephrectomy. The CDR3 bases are TGCGCCAGCAGCCCGATCCTGTCCGATGAAAAACTGTTTTTT. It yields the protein CASSPILSDEKLFF.